Listed here are 27 T cell receptor beta chains from one sample, sequenced in a study of a mutant IDH1 vaccine in newly diagnosed glioma. These receptors have no known antigen. Time point noted: week 11, during vaccination. Every single dose of the vaccine, 300 ug of mutant IDH1 20-mer peptide, came with topical imiquimod. Assay: immunoSEQ multiplex PCR; the TCRdb copy retains only in-frame clones and omits some. The sample records some 59,000 clones, about 89% being singletons. The material was PBMCs, obtained from a glioma patient whose treatment included an IDH1 peptide vaccine. These receptors all come from a man between 40 and 49 years old with glioma.

The V and J genes are TRBV7-9 and TRBJ1-4, with D hard to call. The CDR3 sequence is 17 residues long. Germline V gives CDR1 SEHNR, CDR2 FQNEAQ (reference sequence). V lost 5 bases and J 7 bases, leaving 23 bases between the germline ends. The CDR3 bases are TGTGCCAGCAGCAATAATCTACTGACCTCCGGAGGTGAAAAACTGTTTTTT. It specifies CASSNNLLTSGGEKLFF.

The gene calls are TRBV28 and TRBJ1-2; 9 nucleotides align to TRBD1. The J segment lost 8 bases and the V segment lost 7 bases, leaving 11 bases of the junction unmatched. This CDR3 contains 14 residues. CDR1 is MDHEN, CDR2 SYDVKM, per germline. CDR3 coding DNA: TGTGCCAGCACCCCAGGGACAGGGTATGGGGGCTACACCTTC. Translation: CASTPGTGYGGYTF.

A remark on this clone: The germline gene is not matched at one end of the junction; a read error may be the cause. V gene TRBV2 combines with J gene TRBJ2-3; a possible D gene is TRBD2 (6 bases). The V gene's germline CDR1 is SNHLY and CDR2 FYNNEI. CDR3 length: 14 residues. CDR3 sequence reads: CTSSPGDFTDTQYF. As DNA, the CDR3 is TGTACCAGCAGCCCCGGGGACTTCACAGATACGCAGTATTTT.

The chain employs TRBV7-6 and TRBJ2-7; 7 nucleotides line up with TRBD2. The V segment lost 2 bases and the J segment 5 bases; nucleotides outside the gene matches: 9. Germline values: CDR1 SGHVS, CDR2 FNYEAQ. This CDR3 comprises 15 residues. The DNA for the CDR3 is TGTGCCAGCAGCTTAATGCCGGGAGGTCAGAACGAGCAGTACTTC. The encoded protein is CASSLMPGGQNEQYF.

The chain carries TRBV5-4 and TRBJ2-1, with TRBD1 matching 9 bases. Germline V gives CDR1 SGHNT, CDR2 YYREEE (reference sequence). The V and J ends lost 3 bases and 1 base, in that order; junction bases with no gene match: 5. The length of the CDR3 is 16 residues. CDR3 residues: CASSWKTGGSYNEQFF. CDR3 DNA: TGTGCCAGCAGCTGGAAGACAGGGGGATCCTACAATGAGCAGTTCTTC.

The table lists this clone with a count of one. The J gene is TRBJ1-2, the V gene TRBV7-9; TRBD1 matches at 7 bases. The CDR3 runs 13 residues. J was trimmed by 5 bases and V by 4 bases; bases with no gene match: 4. The V gene's germline CDR1 is SEHNR and CDR2 FQNEAQ (reference sequence). In DNA, the CDR3 is TGTGCCAGCAGCTCCGACAGGGTTTATGGCTACACCTTC. Translating gives CASSSDRVYGYTF.

There are a few counts of this clone. V usage is TRBV5-6 and J usage is TRBJ2-1, with 8 bases aligning to TRBD2. CDR3 length equals 15 residues. CDR1 is SGHDT, CDR2 YYEEEE, per germline. V shed 4 bases and J 1 base; nucleotides not matched to a gene: 4. The CDR3 DNA reads TGTGCCAGCAGCAGTGGACTAGCTTCCTACAATGAGCAGTTCTTC. This codes for CASSSGLASYNEQFF.

This rearrangement joins TRBV7-3 to TRBJ2-2; D might be TRBD2 (6 bases). Germline V gene sequence: CDR1 SGHTA, CDR2 FQGTGA. This CDR3 contains 14 residues. With 1 base removed from V and 5 bases from J, the gap between germline ends came to 8 bases. The DNA of the CDR3 is TGTGCCAGCAGCTTAATCGGGAGTACCGGGGAGCTGTTTTTT. This codes for CASSLIGSTGELFF.

The gene calls are TRBV28 and TRBJ2-5, with TRBD2 identical over 13 bases. Germline assignment: CDR1 MDHEN and CDR2 SYDVKM. The CDR3 sequence is 16 residues long. Germline trimming cut 4 bases from V and 5 bases from J; bases unmatched to any gene: 7. CDR3 protein: CASSSGLAGAPETQYF. DNA for the CDR3: TGTGCCAGCAGTTCTGGACTAGCGGGGGCCCCCGAGACCCAGTACTTC.

V gene TRBV5-4 combines with J gene TRBJ2-1, with TRBD2 identical over 10 bases. CDR1 and CDR2 from the germline V gene are SGHNT and YYREEE (reference sequence). This CDR3 region has 15 residues. The J segment lost 6 bases and the V segment lost 2 bases, leaving 5 bases of the junction unmatched. Here the CDR3 reads CASSFLAGDFNEQFF. For the CDR3, the DNA is TGTGCCAGCAGCTTTCTAGCGGGAGACTTCAATGAGCAGTTCTTC.

In its sample, this clone was seen a few times. The chain recombines TRBV7-2 with TRBJ2-1, with a weak D call TRBD1 (6 bases). V was pared by 4 bases and J by 9 bases, with 10 bases between. The germline V gene encodes CDR1 SGHTA and CDR2 FQGNSA. The CDR3 loop spans 12 amino acids. CDR3 in DNA: TGTGCCAGCAGCTCGCAGGGGAGTGAGCAGTTCTTC. Amino acid sequence: CASSSQGSEQFF.

V and J are TRBV27 and TRBJ1-1; TRBD1 matches 10 bases. CDR1 and CDR2 from the germline V gene are MNHEY and SMNVEV (reference sequence). The CDR3 loop spans 15 amino acids. The V gene end was trimmed by 8 bases and the J gene end by 0 bases; junction bases not matched to a gene: 6. Written as DNA, the CDR3 is TGTGCCAGCTCCAAGGACAGGGGGATGAACACTGAAGCTTTCTTT. Translation: CASSKDRGMNTEAFF.

The chain links TRBV10-2 to TRBJ2-7; 10 bases map to TRBD1. V gave up 5 bases and J gave up 6 bases; unmatched junction bases: 4. Germline V gene data show CDR1 as WSHSY and CDR2 as SAAADI. CDR3 length equals 13 residues. The chain's CDR3 is CASSPGQGLEQYV. The CDR3 nucleotides read TGCGCCAGCAGTCCGGGACAGGGGCTCGAGCAGTACGTC.

The rearrangement links TRBV4-3 to TRBJ1-2, with a possible D match to TRBD1 (5 bases). The V and J ends lost 1 base and 8 bases respectively, with 17 bases between them. Germline CDR1 and CDR2: LGHNA and YSLEER. This CDR3 is 15 amino acids long. The CDR3 nucleotides are TGCGCCAGCAGCCAAGGGATCAGGGTCCTCGGGGGCTACACCTTC. Residues: CASSQGIRVLGGYTF.

V and J are TRBV2 and TRBJ1-2; D is undetermined. The length of the CDR3 is 12 residues. The germline V gene has CDR1 SNHLY and CDR2 FYNNEI. The V end lost 10 bases, the J end lost 0 bases, and 9 bases lay between the germline ends. CDR3 loop: CATTGPNYGYTF. CDR3 sequence (DNA): TGTGCCACCACTGGCCCTAACTATGGCTACACCTTC.

V and J are TRBV6-4 and TRBJ1-5, with 7 bases aligning to TRBD1. The CDR3 sequence is 12 residues long. The germline CDR1 and CDR2 sequences are MRHNA and SNTAGT. DNA for the CDR3: TGTGTACACAGGGGAGGCGGTCAGCCCCAGCATTTT. It yields the protein CVHRGGGQPQHF.

The chain has TRBV9 and TRBJ2-5, with 11 bases lining up with TRBD2. The CDR3 totals 18 residues. Per germline, CDR1 SGDLS and CDR2 YYNGEE. The V gene end was trimmed by 0 bases and the J gene end by 5 bases; junction bases not matched to a gene: 12. CDR3 sequence reads: CASSVAPSLAGGQETQYF. In nucleotides, the CDR3 is TGTGCCAGCAGCGTAGCACCCTCCTTAGCGGGGGGGCAGGAGACCCAGTACTTC.

This clone is categorized as medium-sized. V usage is TRBV4-1 and J usage is TRBJ2-1; 11 bases are a match to TRBD2. The CDR3 contains 15 residues. Trimming took 0 bases from V and 10 from J; bases not matched to a gene: 5. From germline, CDR1 is MGHRA and CDR2 YSYEKL. CDR3 nucleotide sequence: TGCGCCAGCAGCCAAGAAGGGACTAGCGGCGCCGAGCAGTTCTTC. Amino acid sequence: CASSQEGTSGAEQFF.

The chain employs TRBV7-9 and TRBJ2-7; tentatively, D is TRBD1 or TRBD2 (5 bases each). V dropped 5 bases and J dropped 5 bases, with 22 bases sitting between them. Looked up from germline, CDR1 is SEHNR and CDR2 is FQNEAQ (reference sequence). CDR3 size: 16 residues. CDR3 sequence (DNA): TGTGCCAGCAGCACTAGTAGGGCAGGGAATACCCACGAGCAGTACTTC. This encodes CASSTSRAGNTHEQYF.

This clone was detected once. The chain combines TRBV5-1 with TRBJ2-5, with TRBD1 as a possible D gene (6 bases). The CDR3 is 14 amino acids. Trimming took 4 bases from V and 2 from J, leaving 12 bases between them. Germline V gene lookup returns CDR1 SGHRS and CDR2 YFSETQ. The DNA for the CDR3 is TGCGCCAGCAGCGCCGGACAGAATCAAGAGACCCAGTACTTC. Its translation is CASSAGQNQETQYF. Complete variable domain (other parts from reference TRBV5-1 and TRBJ2-5): KAGVTQTPRYLIKTRGQQVTLSCSPISGHRSVSWYQQTPGQGLQFLFEYFSETQRNKGNFPGRFSGRQFSNSRSEMNVSTLELGDSALYLCASSAGQNQETQYFGPGTRLLVL.

This clone has a handful of counts. V is TRBV6-1 and J is TRBJ2-3; 11 bases are a match to TRBD2. Germline trimming cut 1 base from V and 4 bases from J; bases unmatched to any gene: 1. This CDR3 spans 15 amino acids. Per the germline V gene, CDR1 is MNHNS and CDR2 is SASEGT. For the CDR3, the DNA is TGTGCCAGCAGTGAAGGACTAGCGGGACCAGATACGCAGTATTTT. The encoded protein is CASSEGLAGPDTQYF.

The chain links TRBV7-9 to TRBJ2-2; no clear D gene. The ends were cut back, 4 bases at V and 5 bases at J, with 20 bases in the middle. The CDR3 runs 17 residues. Germline V gene data show CDR1 as SEHNR and CDR2 as FQNEAQ (reference sequence). The CDR3 sequence is CASSSPSGPLGTGELFF. Here the CDR3 DNA reads TGTGCCAGCAGCTCCCCCTCAGGCCCCCTGGGGACCGGGGAGCTGTTTTTT.

The chain combines TRBV18 with TRBJ2-7; D unclear. Germline V gene lookup returns CDR1 KGHSH and CDR2 LQKENI. Trimming removed 4 bases from V and 4 bases from J, with 11 bases in between. This CDR3 spans 13 amino acids. This chain's CDR3 is CASSLNDGYEQYV. The CDR3 DNA sequence: TGTGCCAGCTCACTTAACGACGGATACGAGCAGTACGTC.

J is TRBJ1-1 and V is TRBV29-1; D remains ambiguous. The V and J ends lost 5 bases and 6 bases respectively, with 13 bases between them. Germline assignment: CDR1 SQVTM and CDR2 ANQGSEA. The CDR3 totals 12 residues. CDR3 nucleotide sequence: TGCAGCGTTAAACAGTCTCTTTCTGAAGCTTTCTTT. Translation gives CSVKQSLSEAFF.

The rearrangement links TRBV14 to TRBJ1-2; maybe TRBD1 (5 bases). V gave up 2 bases and J gave up 7 bases, with 14 bases separating them. This CDR3 region has 14 residues. Germline CDR1 is SGHDN and CDR2 is FVKESK. CDR3 in amino acids: CASSQLGEGTGYTF. CDR3 nucleotides: TGTGCCAGCAGCCAACTAGGGGAAGGGACTGGCTACACCTTC. The whole variable domain, remainder taken from reference TRBV14 and TRBJ1-2, is EAGVTQFPSHSVIEKGQTVTLRCDPISGHDNLYWYRRVMGKEIKFLLHFVKESKQDESGMPNNRFLAERTGGTYSTLKVQPAELEDSGVYFCASSQLGEGTGYTFGSGTRLTVV.

This CDR3 reads CSVEDRGGSFGANVLTF. The CDR3 DNA reads TGCAGCGTTGAAGACCGTGGGGGGTCGTTTGGGGCCAACGTCCTGACTTTC. The chain has TRBV29-1 and TRBJ2-6; weak D call: TRBD2 (6 bases). CDR3 size: 17 residues. Germline lookup yields CDR1 SQVTM and CDR2 ANQGSEA. The V end lost 0 bases, the J end lost 3 bases, and 15 bases lay between the germline ends.

This chain connects TRBV6-5 to TRBJ1-1; 9 nucleotides match TRBD1. The CDR3 runs to 15 residues. J was trimmed by 5 bases and V by 6 bases; bases with no gene match: 10. Germline lookup yields CDR1 MNHEY and CDR2 SVGAGI. CDR3 nucleotides: TGTGCCAGCAGCCGAGGGGGACAGGGAGGGACTGAAGCTTTCTTT. It yields the protein CASSRGGQGGTEAFF.